One T cell receptor (beta chain) is described in this entry. The antigen remains unidentified. A read error may be the cause here, since a much bigger clone is one base away. This sample is part of a study of blood T cells in healthy people across ages. The germline gives CDR1 SGHVS, CDR2 FNYEAQ. CDR3 length: 15 residues. Through a sample-barcoded 5' primer and a J-beta primer mix, a second PCR was run for roughly 6 to 11 cycles. Every sample gave at least 2.5 million paired-end reads containing CDR3. Each CDR3 protein gets one entry after TCRdb re-called the 5' RACE reads with MiXCR. The repertoire holds hundreds of thousands of distinct CDR3 sequences, roughly 31% seen once, with around 16% in the top ten. Study-level points and caveats: Diversity was estimated from one million T cells, and these estimates were considered underestimates.

Material for sequencing was blood. This TCR was sampled from an elderly woman in good health. The gene calls are TRBV7-6 and TRBJ1-4; 7 positions agree with TRBD1. CDR3 loop: CASSLEPGGNERLFF. CDR3 sequence (DNA): TGTGCCAGCAGCTTAGAGCCAGGGGGAAATGAAAGACTGTTTTTT. Looking up the rest from reference TRBV7-6 and TRBJ1-4 gives the full variable domain: GAGVSQSPRYKVTKRGQDVALRCDPISGHVSLYWYRQALGQGPEFLTYFNYEAQQDKSGLPNDRFSAERPEGSISTLTIQRTEQRDSAMYRCASSLEPGGNERLFFGSGTQLSVL.